Listed below are T cell receptor beta chains from one sample, sequenced in a study of blood T cell repertoires in COVID-19. Sequencing used immunoSEQ multiplex PCR; TCRdb keeps in-frame clones, though not all of them. The sample includes more than 95,000 clones, around 82% of them seen just once. Sequencing was done on a sample of peripheral blood. These receptors all stem from a man aged 80 or over with active or convalescent COVID-19. The CDR3 runs from the conserved cysteine through the conserved F or W. Fields, in order: CDR3 protein, CDR3 DNA, V gene, D gene, clone size, J gene. The D gene is left open where the match is weak. Where a row states a size, it is once, few, many or the class of an expanded clone; other rows omit it.

cdr3_aa: CASSLNRQWFF
cdr3_nt: TGTGCCAGCAGTTTGAACAGGCAGTGGTTTTTT
v_call: TRBV28
d_call: NA
clone_size: NA
j_call: TRBJ1-4

cdr3_aa: CASSEGLEETQYF
cdr3_nt: TGTGCCAGCAGTGAAGGACTAGAGGAGACCCAGTACTTC
v_call: TRBV6-1
d_call: NA
clone_size: NA
j_call: TRBJ2-5

cdr3_aa: CATTTSGGADSDF
cdr3_nt: TGTGCCACCACGACTAGCGGGGGGGCCGACTCAGACTTC
v_call: TRBV6-1
d_call: TRBD2
clone_size: NA
j_call: TRBJ2-5

cdr3_aa: CASSYSLFLEQFF
cdr3_nt: TGTGCCAGCAGTTACTCGTTATTCCTGGAGCAGTTCTTC
v_call: TRBV6-5
d_call: NA
clone_size: NA
j_call: TRBJ2-1

cdr3_aa: CASSLLEGNYGYTF
cdr3_nt: TGTGCCAGCAGCTTATTGGAGGGGAACTATGGCTACACCTTC
v_call: TRBV7-2
d_call: NA
clone_size: NA
j_call: TRBJ1-2

cdr3_aa: CASRAGTGLNSPLHF
cdr3_nt: TGTGCCAGTAGGGCGGGGACAGGGCTCAATTCACCCCTCCACTTT
v_call: TRBV19
d_call: TRBD1
clone_size: NA
j_call: TRBJ1-6

cdr3_aa: CASSTGNEQYF
cdr3_nt: TGTGCCAGCAGTACAGGGAACGAGCAGTACTTC
v_call: TRBV6-5
d_call: NA
clone_size: NA
j_call: TRBJ2-7

cdr3_aa: CASRADRAVEAFF
cdr3_nt: TGCGCCAGCAGGGCAGACAGGGCGGTTGAAGCTTTCTTT
v_call: TRBV4-1
d_call: TRBD1
clone_size: once
j_call: TRBJ1-1

cdr3_aa: CASSFSVNYGYTF
cdr3_nt: TGTGCCAGCAGCTTCAGTGTGAACTATGGCTACACCTTC
v_call: TRBV5-5
d_call: NA
clone_size: NA
j_call: TRBJ1-2

cdr3_aa: CASSPDYQETQYF
cdr3_nt: TGTGCCAGCTCACCAGACTACCAAGAGACCCAGTACTTC
v_call: TRBV18
d_call: NA
clone_size: NA
j_call: TRBJ2-5

cdr3_aa: CSASRDRNTEAFF
cdr3_nt: TGCAGTGCTAGTAGGGACAGAAACACTGAAGCTTTCTTT
v_call: TRBV20-1
d_call: TRBD1
clone_size: NA
j_call: TRBJ1-1

cdr3_aa: CASSPTGGSDYEQYF
cdr3_nt: TGTGCCAGCAGCCCCACAGGGGGTTCTGATTACGAGCAGTACTTC
v_call: TRBV6-5
d_call: TRBD1
clone_size: once
j_call: TRBJ2-7

cdr3_aa: CASSSEGGVGTQYF
cdr3_nt: TGTGCCAGCAGCTCCGAGGGGGGGGTCGGAACCCAGTACTTC
v_call: TRBV3-1/TRBV3-2
d_call: NA
clone_size: NA
j_call: TRBJ2-5

cdr3_aa: CASSVGPEVTEAFF
cdr3_nt: TGTGCCAGCAGCGTAGGCCCGGAGGTTACTGAAGCTTTCTTT
v_call: TRBV9
d_call: NA
clone_size: once
j_call: TRBJ1-1

cdr3_aa: CASSPLDTTNTGELFF
cdr3_nt: TGTGCCAGCAGCCCTTTGGACACCACGAACACCGGGGAGCTGTTTTTT
v_call: TRBV6-4
d_call: NA
clone_size: NA
j_call: TRBJ2-2

cdr3_aa: CASSLGQGARHEQFF
cdr3_nt: TGTGCCAGCAGTTTGGGACAGGGGGCGCGTCATGAGCAGTTCTTC
v_call: TRBV6-5
d_call: TRBD1
clone_size: NA
j_call: TRBJ2-1

cdr3_aa: CSVKTSGGNTGELFF
cdr3_nt: TGCAGCGTTAAGACTAGCGGGGGGAACACCGGGGAGCTGTTTTTT
v_call: TRBV29-1
d_call: TRBD2
clone_size: NA
j_call: TRBJ2-2

cdr3_aa: CASTQGRNYGYTF
cdr3_nt: TGTGCCAGCACCCAGGGCAGGAACTATGGCTACACCTTC
v_call: TRBV12-3/TRBV12-4
d_call: NA
clone_size: NA
j_call: TRBJ1-2

cdr3_aa: CASSRDFQETQYF
cdr3_nt: TGTGCCAGCAGTCGGGACTTCCAAGAGACCCAGTACTTC
v_call: TRBV28
d_call: NA
clone_size: NA
j_call: TRBJ2-5

cdr3_aa: CASSEEGVQGYTF
cdr3_nt: TGTGCCAGCAGCGAAGAAGGGGTTCAAGGCTACACCTTC
v_call: TRBV7-2
d_call: NA
clone_size: NA
j_call: TRBJ1-2

cdr3_aa: CASSPSFMNTEAFF
cdr3_nt: TGTGCCAGCAGTCCCAGTTTCATGAACACTGAAGCTTTCTTT
v_call: TRBV6-5
d_call: NA
clone_size: NA
j_call: TRBJ1-1

cdr3_aa: CASSEQGTSSSYNSPLHF
cdr3_nt: TGTGCCAGCAGTGAACAGGGGACATCCAGCTCCTATAATTCACCCCTCCACTTT
v_call: TRBV6-1
d_call: NA
clone_size: NA
j_call: TRBJ1-6

cdr3_aa: CASSVAQNYGYTF
cdr3_nt: TGTGCCAGCAGCGTAGCTCAGAACTATGGCTACACCTTC
v_call: TRBV9
d_call: NA
clone_size: NA
j_call: TRBJ1-2

cdr3_aa: CASSLSANYGYTF
cdr3_nt: TGTGCCAGCAGTTTATCAGCTAACTATGGCTACACCTTC
v_call: TRBV28
d_call: NA
clone_size: few
j_call: TRBJ1-2

cdr3_aa: CASSEQALEAFF
cdr3_nt: TGTGCCAGCAGTGAACAGGCCCTTGAAGCTTTCTTT
v_call: TRBV2
d_call: NA
clone_size: NA
j_call: TRBJ1-1

cdr3_aa: CASSFRDRVADTQYF
cdr3_nt: TGTGCCAGCAGCTTCCGGGACAGGGTCGCAGATACGCAGTATTTT
v_call: TRBV5-6
d_call: TRBD1
clone_size: NA
j_call: TRBJ2-3

cdr3_aa: CASGLQGNTQYF
cdr3_nt: TGTGCCAGCGGTCTACAGGGGAATACGCAGTATTTT
v_call: TRBV28
d_call: TRBD1
clone_size: NA
j_call: TRBJ2-3

cdr3_aa: CASRGGDEKLFF
cdr3_nt: TGTGCCAGCAGAGGAGGTGATGAAAAACTGTTTTTT
v_call: TRBV12-3/TRBV12-4
d_call: NA
clone_size: NA
j_call: TRBJ1-4

cdr3_aa: CAWSVLTQPQHF
cdr3_nt: TGTGCCTGGAGTGTACTAACTCAGCCCCAGCATTTT
v_call: TRBV30
d_call: NA
clone_size: NA
j_call: TRBJ1-5

cdr3_aa: CASREDRAAGELFF
cdr3_nt: TGTGCCAGCAGAGAGGACAGGGCGGCCGGGGAGCTGTTTTTT
v_call: TRBV6-5
d_call: TRBD1
clone_size: NA
j_call: TRBJ2-2

cdr3_aa: CASSLEASIKNEQFF
cdr3_nt: TGCGCCAGCAGCTTGGAGGCTAGCATCAAAAATGAGCAGTTCTTC
v_call: TRBV5-1
d_call: NA
clone_size: once
j_call: TRBJ2-1

cdr3_aa: CASSFSDEQYF
cdr3_nt: TGTGCCAGCAGCTTTAGCGACGAGCAGTACTTC
v_call: TRBV5-5
d_call: NA
clone_size: NA
j_call: TRBJ2-7

cdr3_aa: CASSPNARAKNIQYF
cdr3_nt: TGTGCCAGCAGCCCAAATGCCAGGGCCAAAAACATTCAGTACTTC
v_call: TRBV9
d_call: NA
clone_size: once
j_call: TRBJ2-4

cdr3_aa: CASSPGTGGGTGELFF
cdr3_nt: TGTGCCAGCAGCCCAGGGACAGGGGGCGGCACCGGGGAGCTGTTTTTT
v_call: TRBV11-3
d_call: TRBD1
clone_size: NA
j_call: TRBJ2-2